Below, one T cell receptor (beta chain) is given with its context. Data came from immunoSEQ multiplex PCR; TCRdb stores just in-frame clones and leaves some out. The repertoire holds 100,000 to 150,000 clones, with 85% as singletons. The data derive from a study of blood T cell repertoires in COVID-19. The trim removed 4 bases at V and 3 bases at J, leaving 5 bases unmatched. Germline CDR1 and CDR2: SGHTS and YDEGEE. The CDR3 spans 15 residues. This chain connects TRBV5-8 to TRBJ2-1; the match to TRBD1 covers 9 bases. The source material was peripheral blood. This TCR came from a woman at least 80 years old with acute or convalescent COVID-19. DNA of the CDR3: TGTGCCAGCAGCCTGGAGGGACAGGGCTACAATGAGCAGTTCTTC. Encoded protein: CASSLEGQGYNEQFF.